The clone carrying this T cell receptor beta chain was counted ten times or more. This library used around 400 ng RNA and molecular barcoded adaptors spanning alpha/delta and beta/gamma chains. MiXCR, run by TCRdb on the reads, gives a single entry per CDR3 protein. This table has approximately 93,000 distinct CDR3 sequences, 20% to 25% appearing once. The sample is drawn from a study of read filtering for tumor transcriptome and immune sequencing. V was shortened by 8 bases and J by 0 bases, with 11 bases between the two germline ends. The CDR3 runs 13 residues. CDR1 is SGHRS, CDR2 YFSETQ, per germline.

The J gene is TRBJ1-1, the V gene TRBV5-1; D perhaps matches TRBD1 (5 bases). The sequence derives from a donor at least 40 years old with multiple myeloma. Sequencing was performed on a population of CD138-negative cells sorted from bone marrow. The CDR3, as DNA: TGCGCCAGTACGGAGGGGATGAACACTGAAGCTTTCTTT. This codes for CASTEGMNTEAFF.